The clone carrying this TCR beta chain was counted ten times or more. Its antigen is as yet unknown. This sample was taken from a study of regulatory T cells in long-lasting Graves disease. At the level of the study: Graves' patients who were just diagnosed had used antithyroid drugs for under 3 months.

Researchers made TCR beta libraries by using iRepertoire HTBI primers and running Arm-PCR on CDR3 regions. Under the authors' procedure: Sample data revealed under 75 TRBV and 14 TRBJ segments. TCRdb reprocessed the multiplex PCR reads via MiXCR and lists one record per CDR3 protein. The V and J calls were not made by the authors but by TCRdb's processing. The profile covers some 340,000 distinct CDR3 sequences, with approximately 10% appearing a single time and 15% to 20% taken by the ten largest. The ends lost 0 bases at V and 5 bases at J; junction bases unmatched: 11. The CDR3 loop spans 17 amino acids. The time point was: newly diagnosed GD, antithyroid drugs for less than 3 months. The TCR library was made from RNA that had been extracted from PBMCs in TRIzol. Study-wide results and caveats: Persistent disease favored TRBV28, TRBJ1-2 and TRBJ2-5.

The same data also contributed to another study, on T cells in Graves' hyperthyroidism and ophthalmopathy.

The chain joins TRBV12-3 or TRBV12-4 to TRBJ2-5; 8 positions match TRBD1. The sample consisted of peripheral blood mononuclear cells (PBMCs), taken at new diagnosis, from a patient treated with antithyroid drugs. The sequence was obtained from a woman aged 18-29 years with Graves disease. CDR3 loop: CASSLAYSPGGVETQYF. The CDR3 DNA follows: TGTGCCAGCAGTTTAGCGTATTCTCCAGGGGGCGTCGAGACCCAGTACTTC.